Each of the 26 T cell receptor beta chains below was sequenced from the same sample in a study of blood T cell repertoires in COVID-19. Using immunoSEQ multiplex PCR, the repertoire was profiled, and TCRdb retains in-frame clones only, with some absent. The sample holds 30,000 to 40,000 clones, approximately 85% seen once. Sequences were obtained from peripheral blood. All receptors come from a man in his sixties with active or convalescent COVID-19.

This clone was seen only once. CDR3 bases: TGTGCCAGCAGTGTTATGGGCGTCTCCTACGAGCAGTACGTC. This codes for CASSVMGVSYEQYV. The V gene is TRBV2, the J gene TRBJ2-7; D unresolved. Trimming cost V 4 bases and J 0 bases, with 10 bases left between them. The germline V gene has CDR1 SNHLY and CDR2 FYNNEI. This CDR3 is built from 14 residues.

V is TRBV4-3 and J is TRBJ2-1, with D possibly matching TRBD2 (6 bases). Trimming shortened V by 1 base and J by 2 bases, and 15 bases separated the two germline ends. Germline CDR1 and CDR2: LGHNA and YSLEER. The CDR3 totals 17 residues. DNA for the CDR3: TGCGCCAGCAGCCAAGGAACACGGGAGTGGGCCTACAATGAGCAGTTCTTC. Translating gives CASSQGTREWAYNEQFF.

The chain links TRBV13 to TRBJ2-7; D is possibly TRBD2 (6 bases). CDR1 PRHDT and CDR2 FYEKMQ come from the germline V gene (reference sequence). Trimming shortened V by 5 bases and J by 0 bases, and 11 bases separated the two germline ends. This CDR3 has 14 residues. CDR3 in amino acids: CASSPTGSSYEQYV. Here the CDR3 DNA reads TGTGCCAGCAGCCCCACCGGGAGCTCCTACGAGCAGTACGTC.

CDR3 nucleotide sequence: TGTGCCAGCAGCCTAGATGGTTCGGCACTTTATATCTCCTACGAGCAGTACGTC. This sequence encodes CASSLDGSALYISYEQYV. This chain links TRBV12-1 with TRBJ2-7; TRBD2, the table's D call, lacks a check against the DNA. TRBV12-1 is a recognized pseudogene. The CDR3 has 18 residues.

The chain couples TRBV5-1 to TRBJ1-2, with a possible D match to TRBD1 (6 bases). This CDR3 has 16 residues. Germline CDR1 is SGHRS and CDR2 is YFSETQ. Trimming pared 5 bases from V and 0 bases from J, leaving 17 bases between. The CDR3 nucleotides are TGCGCCAGCAGGTCAGCTCCCACAGGGTCTAACTATGGCTACACCTTC. This encodes CASRSAPTGSNYGYTF.

The V gene is TRBV6-6, the J gene TRBJ1-5; D is possibly TRBD1 (5 bases). With 6 bases removed from V and 4 bases from J, the gap between germline ends came to 10 bases. Germline lookup yields CDR1 MNHNY and CDR2 SVGAGI (reference sequence). The CDR3 spans 13 residues. The CDR3 here is CASRTGTNQPQHF. CDR3 nucleotides: TGTGCCAGCAGAACCGGGACTAATCAGCCCCAGCATTTT.

This clone occurred once. The chain has TRBV11-3 and TRBJ2-1, with D perhaps TRBD1 (6 bases). Trimming shortened V by 7 bases and J by 6 bases, and 22 bases separated the two germline ends. The CDR3 covers 16 residues. Per the germline V gene, CDR1 is SGHNT and CDR2 is YENEEA. The CDR3 DNA is TGTGCCAGCACCAAACAGGGCCTAGTATACTCCAATGAGCAGTTCTTC. Translated: CASTKQGLVYSNEQFF.

The J gene is TRBJ1-3, the V gene TRBV4-1; 9 bases line up with TRBD1. V shed 2 bases and J 3 bases; nucleotides not matched to a gene: 11. The germline gives CDR1 MGHRA, CDR2 YSYEKL. The CDR3 runs to 18 residues. Written as DNA, the CDR3 is TGCGCCAGCAGCCAAACCGGGACAGGGAGTTCGAGTGGAAACACCATATATTTT. It codes for CASSQTGTGSSSGNTIYF.

The rearrangement joins TRBV30 to TRBJ1-2; D is unresolved. V was cut by 5 bases and J by 2 bases, with 12 bases left in between. CDR3 length: 13 residues. CDR1 is GTSNPN, CDR2 SVGIG, per germline (reference sequence). CDR3 nucleotide sequence: TGTGCCTGGTCCCCCGACGGGAACTATGGCTACACCTTC. Residues: CAWSPDGNYGYTF.

This chain connects TRBV10-3 to TRBJ1-5; D gene unclear. Germline loops: CDR1 ENHRY, CDR2 SYGVKD. This CDR3 is 12 amino acids long. V gave up 3 bases and J gave up 4 bases, with 4 bases separating them. The chain's CDR3 is CAISDPNQPQHF. The CDR3 DNA reads TGTGCCATCAGTGACCCGAATCAGCCCCAGCATTTT.

The chain links TRBV19 to TRBJ1-6; 7 nucleotides line up with TRBD1. The length of the CDR3 is 18 residues. V dropped 6 bases and J dropped 0; count of bases not matched to a gene: 11. CDR1 and CDR2 from the germline V gene are LNHDA and SQIVND (reference sequence). The DNA of the CDR3 is TGTGCCAGTAGCCCGGACACAGGGGAGAGCTCCTATAATTCACCCCTCCACTTT. Translation gives CASSPDTGESSYNSPLHF.

The chain has TRBV7-9 and TRBJ2-3; 9 bases are shared with TRBD2. The CDR3 is made up of 15 amino acids. Germline lookup yields CDR1 SEHNR and CDR2 FQNEAQ (reference sequence). The junction had 5 bases not matched to a gene; V was cut back by 1 base and J by 6 bases. CDR3 nucleotides: TGTGCCAGCAGCTTAGGGGCGGGAGGGCCGGATACGCAGTATTTT. As protein: CASSLGAGGPDTQYF.

The V and J genes are TRBV5-3 and TRBJ1-2, with D hard to call. TRBV5-3 is classed as an ORF, of uncertain function. This CDR3 comprises 16 residues. V lost 2 bases to trimming and J lost 5 bases, with 19 bases between them. CDR3 residues: CARSLIHRDFNYGYTF. CDR3 DNA: TGTGCCAGAAGCTTAATACACCGGGATTTCAATTATGGCTACACCTTC.

V gene TRBV10-3 combines with J gene TRBJ2-3, with 12 bases matching TRBD2. Trimming cost V 5 bases and J 3 bases; bases outside gene matches: 6. The CDR3 spans 16 residues. Germline-derived CDR1 and CDR2 are ENHRY and SYGVKD. CDR3 sequence: CAISSTSGSQTDTQYF. The CDR3 DNA reads as TGTGCCATCAGTTCGACTAGCGGGAGTCAAACAGATACGCAGTATTTT.

The genes are TRBV9 and TRBJ2-1; 8 nucleotides agree with TRBD2. The V and J ends lost 4 bases and 0 bases, in that order; junction bases with no gene match: 6. The CDR3 spans 16 residues. Germline assignment: CDR1 SGDLS and CDR2 YYNGEE. CDR3 region: CASSTTSGSSYNEQFF. Here the CDR3 DNA reads TGTGCCAGCAGCACAACTAGCGGCAGCTCCTACAATGAGCAGTTCTTC.

The V call is TRBV3-1 (or the pseudogene TRBV3-2), the J call TRBJ1-3, with D perhaps TRBD1 (5 bases). This CDR3 is 17 amino acids long. Germline V CDR1 and CDR2: LGHDT, YNNKEL (reference sequence). V was trimmed by 4 bases and J by 9 bases, leaving 25 bases between them. Here the CDR3 reads CASSRHSTGTIGSTIYF. The CDR3 DNA follows: TGTGCCAGCAGCCGCCATTCAACCGGGACTATAGGATCCACCATATATTTT.

This clone was observed once. J is TRBJ2-5 and V is TRBV6-2 or TRBV6-3; TRBD2 matches at 7 bases. Germline CDR1 MNHEY, CDR2 SVGEGT. The CDR3 contains 16 residues. V lost 5 bases and J lost 5; bases outside the gene matches: 14. Here the CDR3 reads CASSLYRRREGETQYF. The DNA for the CDR3 is TGTGCCAGCAGTCTCTACAGGCGGAGGGAGGGGGAGACCCAGTACTTC.

The V call is TRBV30, the J call TRBJ2-3; D may be TRBD1 (6 bases). The CDR3 consists of 14 residues. Trimming pared 0 bases from V and 5 bases from J, leaving 12 bases between. Germline V gene lookup returns CDR1 GTSNPN and CDR2 SVGIG (reference sequence). CDR3 sequence (DNA): TGTGCCTGGAGTGTTGGTGGGGGCAGAGATACGCAGTATTTT. Its translation is CAWSVGGGRDTQYF. Full variable domain (rest looked up from reference TRBV30 and TRBJ2-3): SQTIHQWPATLVQPVGSPLSLECTVEGTSNPNLYWYRQAAGRGLQLLFYSVGIGQISSEVPQNLSASRPQDRQFILSSKKLLLSDSGFYLCAWSVGGGRDTQYFGPGTRLTVL.

The chain recombines TRBV7-2 with TRBJ2-1; TRBD2 matches at 8 bases. CDR1 and CDR2 from the germline V gene are SGHTA and FQGNSA. The CDR3 extends over 16 amino acids. V lost 0 bases to trimming and J lost 8 bases; unmatched junction nucleotides: 9. The CDR3 is CASSLARAGGGYEQFF. The CDR3 DNA is TGTGCCAGCAGCTTAGCTCGGGCGGGAGGTGGTTATGAGCAGTTCTTC.

The chain uses TRBV7-9 and TRBJ1-6, with TRBD1 identical over 10 bases. The CDR3 runs 14 residues. V was clipped by 6 bases and J by 9 bases; unmatched bases: 5. Germline loops: CDR1 SEHNR, CDR2 FQNEAQ (reference sequence). The CDR3 DNA reads as TGTGCCAGCAGGCCCGGGACAGGGGTTTCACCCCTCCACTTT. Translation: CASRPGTGVSPLHF.

The rearrangement uses TRBV3-1 (or the pseudogene TRBV3-2) and TRBJ2-1; tentative D call: TRBD2 (5 bases). The CDR3 runs 16 residues. V dropped 4 bases and J dropped 3 bases, with 16 bases sitting between them. Germline CDR1 and CDR2: LGHDT and YNNKEL (reference sequence). The CDR3 nucleotides read TGTGCCAGCAGCCCACCGCGGAGGCCGGGCTACAATGAGCAGTTCTTC. Amino acids: CASSPPRRPGYNEQFF.

V and J are TRBV7-8 and TRBJ1-2; D not certain. V lost 0 bases, J lost 8 bases, and 10 bases lay in between. Germline-derived CDR1 and CDR2 are SGHVS and FQNEAQ. This CDR3 is built from 13 residues. CDR3 loop: CASSLAARGGYTF. CDR3 bases: TGTGCCAGCAGCTTAGCCGCCCGCGGCGGCTACACCTTC.

This clone was detected only once. The rearrangement uses TRBV10-1 and TRBJ2-5; 7 bases line up with TRBD1. CDR3 size: 13 residues. V shed 5 bases, J shed 4 bases, and the junction held 4 bases outside the gene matches. The germline V gene has CDR1 WNHNN and CDR2 SYGVQD (reference sequence). The DNA of the CDR3 is TGCGCCAGCAGTCAGACAGGGACAGAGACCCAGTACTTC. It translates to CASSQTGTETQYF.

The genes are TRBV5-1 and TRBJ2-3; no definite D call. The CDR3 contains 14 residues. Germline V lookup: CDR1 SGHRS, CDR2 YFSETQ. V was cut by 0 bases and J by 0 bases, with 5 bases left in between. The CDR3 DNA follows: TGCGCCAGCAGCTTGGATACTAGCACAGATACGCAGTATTTT. Its protein is CASSLDTSTDTQYF.

The V and J genes are TRBV15 and TRBJ1-5; D not certain. The CDR3 extends over 15 amino acids. Germline CDR1 and CDR2: LNHNV and YYDKDF (reference sequence). The germline V and J ends were trimmed by 0 bases and 2 bases, with 8 bases remaining between them. The CDR3 region is CATSRDRQGNQPQHF. CDR3 nucleotide sequence: TGTGCCACCAGCAGAGATCGGCAGGGCAATCAGCCCCAGCATTTT.

The J gene is TRBJ1-1, the V gene TRBV7-8; D not resolved. Per germline, CDR1 SGHVS and CDR2 FQNEAQ. This CDR3 contains 18 residues. V was clipped by 5 bases and J by 1 base, with 23 bases between them. CDR3 DNA: TGTGCCAGCAGCCGAAAACGGGTAGGCGGCATCGGGAACACTGAAGCTTTCTTT. Its translation is CASSRKRVGGIGNTEAFF.